The clone carrying this T cell receptor (beta chain) was counted between two and nine times. Its antigen remains unknown. This sample was taken from a study of response to subunit inactivated influenza vaccine. Study-level points and caveats: There was a suggestion from the authors that each seasonal influenza vaccination recruits few new T cells.

TCRdb fed the RT-PCR reads into MiXCR, producing one record per CDR3 protein. The sample lists hundreds of thousands of distinct CDR3 sequences; 25% were seen once. This CDR3 comprises 15 residues. Trimming left V 1 base short and J 1 base short, with 13 bases between. CDR1 is DFQATT and CDR2 is SNEGSKA in the germline V gene (reference sequence). The sequencing here drew on CD4+ T cells sorted from PBMCs, taken about 5 days after vaccination. The rearrangement links TRBV20-1 to TRBJ1-1; D might be TRBD1 (5 bases). This clonotype originated in a man aged 50-59 years who received an inactivated influenza vaccine. This CDR3 is CSARGSLRGNTEAFF. CDR3 bases: TGCAGTGCTAGAGGGTCGCTAAGGGGGAACACTGAAGCTTTCTTT.